The 10 T cell receptor beta chains below come from one sample, sequenced in a study of blood T cell repertoires in COVID-19. Sequenced by immunoSEQ multiplex PCR; TCRdb stores in-frame clones only, minus some. The sample holds more than 110,000 clones, over 60% seen once. What was sequenced was peripheral blood. Receptors were obtained from a woman aged 50 to 60 with active or convalescent COVID-19.

This clone was counted once. V and J are TRBV7-2 and TRBJ2-5, with 11 bases that match TRBD2. The CDR3 runs 16 residues. CDR1 and CDR2 from the germline V gene are SGHTA and FQGNSA. With V trimmed by 5 bases and J by 5 bases, 10 bases remained unmatched. As DNA, the CDR3 is TGTGCCAGCAGCCCCAGACTAGCGGGGACGAGGGAGACCCAGTACTTC. Protein sequence: CASSPRLAGTRETQYF.

The chain employs TRBV4-1 and TRBJ1-2; TRBD1 aligns across 11 bases. This CDR3 is 16 amino acids long. Germline V gene lookup returns CDR1 MGHRA and CDR2 YSYEKL. With V trimmed by 1 base and J by 4 bases, 5 bases remained unmatched. DNA for the CDR3: TGCGCCAGCAGCCAAGGCGGGACAGGGGGAATCTATGGCTACACCTTC. Translating gives CASSQGGTGGIYGYTF.

The rearrangement joins TRBV2 to TRBJ1-1; unclear D gene. The CDR3 runs to 15 residues. With 2 bases removed from V and 0 bases from J, the gap between germline ends came to 10 bases. Germline lookup yields CDR1 SNHLY and CDR2 FYNNEI. The CDR3 is CASSEQTIMNTEAFF. The CDR3 region has the DNA TGTGCCAGCAGTGAACAGACAATAATGAACACTGAAGCTTTCTTT. The full variable domain, rest sourced from reference TRBV2 and TRBJ1-1, is EPEVTQTPSHQVTQMGQEVILRCVPISNHLYFYWYRQILGQKVEFLVSFYNNEISEKSEIFDDQFSVERPDGSNFTLKIRSTKLEDSAMYFCASSEQTIMNTEAFFGQGTRLTVV.

In DNA form, the CDR3 reads TGTGCCAGCTCACCTCGGGACAGGGGGCTTTCAGATACGCAGTATTTT. It codes for CASSPRDRGLSDTQYF. The chain couples TRBV18 to TRBJ2-3; the match to TRBD1 covers 12 bases. Germline CDR1 and CDR2: KGHSH and LQKENI. Losses at the gene ends were 3 bases for V and 4 bases for J; bases not matched to a gene: 5. The CDR3 consists of 16 residues.

The J gene is TRBJ2-1, the V gene TRBV12-3 or TRBV12-4; TRBD2 aligns across 8 bases. The CDR3 has 13 residues. After removal of 2 bases from V and 14 bases from J, the junction contained 8 bases not matched to a gene. CDR3 region: CASSLKSGTSEFF. In DNA, the CDR3 is TGTGCCAGCAGTTTAAAGTCCGGGACTAGTGAGTTCTTC.

The rearrangement links TRBV19 to TRBJ1-2, with D possibly matching TRBD1 (6 bases). V gave up 8 bases and J gave up 5 bases, with 21 bases separating them. The germline CDR1 and CDR2 sequences are LNHDA and SQIVND (reference sequence). The CDR3 covers 15 residues. CDR3 nucleotide sequence: TGTGCCAGTGTTAGGGGAACAGGGATAAAGTATGGCTACACCTTC. Its protein is CASVRGTGIKYGYTF.

This clone showed up just a few times. The V call is TRBV30, the J call TRBJ1-5; the D is unclear. V shed 1 base and J shed 7 bases, with 14 bases lying between them. This CDR3 is 14 amino acids long. Looked up from germline, CDR1 is GTSNPN and CDR2 is SVGIG (reference sequence). This CDR3 reads CAWSGTGNRQPQHF. Written as DNA, the CDR3 is TGTGCCTGGAGTGGGACGGGGAATCGACAGCCCCAGCATTTT.

V is TRBV20-1 and J is TRBJ2-5, with D possibly TRBD2 on 5 matching bases. Germline V gives CDR1 DFQATT, CDR2 SNEGSKA (reference sequence). V lost 6 bases and J lost 1, with 18 bases in between. The CDR3 is 15 amino acids. This chain's CDR3 is CSASSPGNIQETQYF. CDR3 in DNA: TGCAGTGCCAGTTCCCCCGGGAACATCCAAGAGACCCAGTACTTC.

The chain carries TRBV28 and TRBJ1-1; a possible D gene is TRBD1 (5 bases). Deletions cut 6 bases from V and 5 bases from J, with 13 bases between. Germline V CDR1 and CDR2: MDHEN, SYDVKM. The CDR3 runs to 13 residues. The CDR3 DNA reads as TGTGCCAGCAGGAGCAGGGTCTTGACTGAAGCTTTCTTT. Encoded protein: CASRSRVLTEAFF.

The rearrangement uses TRBV28 and TRBJ2-2; a weak D match, TRBD2 (6 bases). V was shortened by 2 bases and J by 3 bases, with 13 bases between the two germline ends. This CDR3 region has 16 residues. CDR1 is MDHEN and CDR2 is SYDVKM in the germline V gene. The CDR3 DNA reads TGTGCCAGCAGTTTAGGAGGAGGGATGGACACCGGGGAGCTGTTTTTT. This gives the protein CASSLGGGMDTGELFF. Complete variable domain (other parts from reference TRBV28 and TRBJ2-2): DVKVTQSSRYLVKRTGEKVFLECVQDMDHENMFWYRQDPGLGLRLIYFSYDVKMKEKGDIPEGYSVSREKKERFSLILESASTNQTSMYLCASSLGGGMDTGELFFGEGSRLTVL.